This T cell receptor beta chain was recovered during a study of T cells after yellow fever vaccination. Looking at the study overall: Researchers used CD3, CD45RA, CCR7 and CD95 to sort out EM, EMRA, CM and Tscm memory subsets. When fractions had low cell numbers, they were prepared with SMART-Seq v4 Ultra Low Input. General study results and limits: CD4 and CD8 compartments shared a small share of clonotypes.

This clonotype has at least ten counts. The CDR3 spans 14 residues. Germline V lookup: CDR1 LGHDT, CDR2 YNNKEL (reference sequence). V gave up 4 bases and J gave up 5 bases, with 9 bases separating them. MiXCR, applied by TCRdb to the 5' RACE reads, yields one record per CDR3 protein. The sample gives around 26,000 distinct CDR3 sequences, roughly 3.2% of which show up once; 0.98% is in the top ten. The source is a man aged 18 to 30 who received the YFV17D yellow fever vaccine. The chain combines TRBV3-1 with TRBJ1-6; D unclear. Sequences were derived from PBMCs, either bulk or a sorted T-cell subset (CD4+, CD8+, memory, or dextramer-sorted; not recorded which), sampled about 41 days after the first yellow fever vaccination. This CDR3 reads CASSRGVDNSPLHF. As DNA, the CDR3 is TGTGCCAGCAGCCGTGGGGTTGATAATTCACCCCTCCACTTT.